These T cell receptor beta chains were read from a single sample in a study of vaccination effects on CD4 cells after COVID-19. The protocol was immunoSEQ multiplex PCR, while the TCRdb copy is restricted to in-frame clones and leaves out a portion. The sample lists tens of thousands of clones, 65% to 80% occurring once. Antigens for these TCRs are unknown. Sequencing was performed on CD4+ T cells from PBMCs cultured with HIV peptides, taken before COVID-19 vaccination. These TCRs come from a human donor who had a prior SARS-CoV-2 infection. Each CDR3 is given with its conserved first and last residue. The order of the fields is J gene, V gene, CDR3 length, CDR3 protein.

>TRBJ2-5|TRBV5-1|15
CASSLGSSGEETQYF
>TRBJ1-5|TRBV19|18
CASSQGRTGGYSNQPQHF
>TRBJ2-4|TRBV20-1|11
CSGEGPGIQYF
>TRBJ2-1|TRBV4-2|13
CASSQGADNEQFF
>TRBJ2-1|TRBV2|15
CASEVIAGAYNEQFF
>TRBJ2-5|TRBV25-1|12
CASTSGVETQYF
>TRBJ1-3|TRBV9|14
CASSVTGQGYTIYF
>TRBJ1-1|TRBV2|16
CASSDRQGVQNTEAFF
>TRBJ2-7|TRBV5-4|13
CASSFKGTYEQYF
>TRBJ2-1|TRBV24-1|13
CATTDRYYNEQFF
>TRBJ2-2|TRBV5-1|14
CASSAGGNTGELFF
>TRBJ1-1|TRBV4-2|12
CASSQVPGLAFF
>TRBJ2-3|TRBV7-9|15
CASSLGSSGRDTQYF
>TRBJ1-1|TRBV5-1|15
CASSQGGGMNTEAFF
>TRBJ2-5|TRBV18|13
CASSKTGKETQYF
>TRBJ2-1|TRBV5-5|16
CASSLELALSYNEQFF
>TRBJ2-7|TRBV2|12
CASRAGDYEQYF
>TRBJ1-4|TRBV27|15
CASSLWAGGNEKLFF
>TRBJ2-1|TRBV6-5|15
CASSWVLGGGNEQFF
>TRBJ2-5|TRBV5-1|15
CASSRGTGHSETQYF
>TRBJ2-3|TRBV7-6|15
CASSLGGWATDTQYF
>TRBJ2-6|TRBV6-5|15
CASSYAGSGANVLTF
>TRBJ2-6|TRBV18|22
CASSPALQGTIKFSSGANVLTF
>TRBJ2-1|TRBV4-1|13
CASSQDVEGGQFF
>TRBJ2-1|TRBV7-3|16
CASSLRASGVYNEQFF
>TRBJ2-5|TRBV7-9|13
CASSFQEQETQYF